The 19 T cell receptor beta chains below were found in one sample sequenced in a study of post-analysis software for immune sequencing data. Study observations and caveats: Patients showed TRBV5-6, TRBV5-1 and TRBV20-1 among roughly 5 TRBV segments more frequent than in controls.

The TCR beta cDNA libraries contained unique molecular identifiers. One entry per CDR3 protein, called by TCRdb with MiXCR from the PCR reads. The data contain approximately 630,000 distinct CDR3 sequences, approximately 60% of them singletons. These TCRs' antigens remain unknown. The sequenced sample was blood. These receptors were obtained from a girl aged 2-10 years with multiple sclerosis.

This sequence joins TRBV25-1 and TRBJ2-3, with D perhaps matching TRBD2 (5 bases). Trimming removed 5 bases from V and 5 bases from J, with 11 bases in between. Looked up from germline, CDR1 is MGHDK and CDR2 is SYGVNS. The CDR3 runs 13 residues. CDR3 region: CASSLIRGDTQYF. For the CDR3, the DNA is TGTGCCAGCAGTCTGATCCGGGGAGATACGCAGTATTTT.

The chain combines TRBV29-1 with TRBJ2-5; TRBD1 matches at 8 bases. With V trimmed by 3 bases and J by 5 bases, 5 bases remained unmatched. This CDR3 comprises 13 residues. The germline V gene has CDR1 SQVTM and CDR2 ANQGSEA. DNA of the CDR3: TGCAGCGTTGATTCAGGGGGCGGGGAGACCCAGTACTTC. Translating gives CSVDSGGGETQYF.

This clonotype appeared a few times. The chain has TRBV29-1 and TRBJ2-7; weak D call: TRBD1 (6 bases). CDR3 size: 10 residues. V lost 5 bases to trimming and J lost 7 bases, with 9 bases between them. CDR1 SQVTM and CDR2 ANQGSEA come from the germline V gene. DNA of the CDR3: TGCAGCGTTAGGGACAATGAGCAGTACTTC. Protein sequence: CSVRDNEQYF.

The chain combines TRBV29-1 with TRBJ2-1, with D unclear. Germline CDR1 SQVTM, CDR2 ANQGSEA. V lost 2 bases and J lost 8, with 10 bases in between. The CDR3 totals 12 residues. CDR3 region: CSVENRPDEQFF. The CDR3 DNA follows: TGCAGCGTTGAAAATCGGCCGGATGAGCAGTTCTTC.

The CDR3 is CASSFGVTEANEQFF. The CDR3 DNA is TGTGCCAGCAGCTTTGGGGTGACCGAGGCCAATGAGCAGTTCTTC. The genes are TRBV11-2 and TRBJ2-1, with no clear D. V was shortened by 3 bases and J by 6 bases, with 15 bases between the two germline ends. Germline V gene data show CDR1 as SGHAT and CDR2 as FQNNGV. The CDR3 sequence is 15 residues long. Complete variable domain (other parts from reference TRBV11-2 and TRBJ2-1): EAGVAQSPRYKIIEKRQSVAFWCNPISGHATLYWYQQILGQGPKLLIQFQNNGVVDDSQLPKDRFSAERLKGVDSTLKIQPAKLEDSAVYLCASSFGVTEANEQFFGPGTRLTVL.

In this sample, this clonotype turned up once. The V and J genes are TRBV7-9 and TRBJ1-5; D is perhaps TRBD1 (5 bases). CDR1 and CDR2 from the germline V gene are SEHNR and FQNEAQ (reference sequence). Trimming took off 4 bases at V and 7 bases at J, with 20 bases between the two ends. The CDR3 sequence is 16 residues long. CDR3 sequence (DNA): TGTGCCAGCAGCTATTTGGCGGGGTCACAGGAGCAGCCCCAGCATTTT. Protein product: CASSYLAGSQEQPQHF.

This clonotype was picked up a small number of times. The V and J genes are TRBV20-1 and TRBJ1-2, with 7 positions matching TRBD1. This CDR3 contains 18 residues. V lost 2 bases, J lost 2 bases, and 17 bases stayed unmatched. Germline loops: CDR1 DFQATT, CDR2 SNEGSKA (reference sequence). The CDR3 is CSARRWAQGTAFNYGYTF. CDR3 sequence (DNA): TGCAGTGCTAGAAGGTGGGCCCAAGGGACAGCTTTCAACTATGGCTACACCTTC.

In this sample, this clonotype turned up a few times. The genes are TRBV20-1 and TRBJ2-6, with 12 bases identical to TRBD2. Trimming removed 7 bases from V and 1 base from J; junction bases left unmatched: 2. The CDR3 is 15 amino acids. Germline V gene lookup returns CDR1 DFQATT and CDR2 SNEGSKA (reference sequence). CDR3: CSVLAGGSGANVLTF. CDR3 nucleotide sequence: TGCAGTGTGCTAGCGGGAGGGTCTGGGGCCAACGTCCTGACTTTC.

This clonotype appeared a few times. The chain links TRBV12-3 or TRBV12-4 to TRBJ2-2; 9 positions agree with TRBD1. The CDR3 runs to 15 residues. V lost 2 bases to trimming and J lost 5 bases; unmatched junction nucleotides: 3. CDR3: CASSLRQGGTGELFF. CDR3 DNA sequence: TGTGCCAGCAGTTTACGACAGGGGGGTACCGGGGAGCTGTTTTTT.

The chain joins TRBV3-1 to TRBJ2-7; 7 nucleotides agree with TRBD1. With 4 bases clipped from V and 4 bases from J, the junction kept 10 bases outside the gene matches. The CDR3 consists of 15 residues. In germline, CDR1 is LGHDT, CDR2 YNNKEL (reference sequence). CDR3 sequence (DNA): TGTGCCAGCAGCCCACTTTCGACAGGGATGTACGAGCAGTACTTC. This encodes CASSPLSTGMYEQYF.

This rearrangement joins TRBV29-1 to TRBJ2-6; D gene uncertain. CDR1 SQVTM and CDR2 ANQGSEA come from the germline V gene. The CDR3 sequence is 14 residues long. Trimming removed 3 bases at V and 4 bases at J, with 10 bases between. CDR3 sequence (DNA): TGCAGCGTTGAGTCACGGGCCGGGGCCAACGTCCTGACTTTC. This encodes CSVESRAGANVLTF.

This clonotype was observed once. V usage is TRBV7-2 and J usage is TRBJ1-5; TRBD1 matches 7 bases. The CDR3 has 15 amino acids. V was pared by 7 bases and J by 6 bases, with 12 bases of the junction left unmatched. Germline lookup yields CDR1 SGHTA and CDR2 FQGNSA. The CDR3 here is CASTQLAGGGQPQHF. CDR3 bases: TGTGCCAGCACCCAACTGGCAGGGGGAGGTCAGCCCCAGCATTTT.

This clonotype came up a few times. The V gene is TRBV12-3 or TRBV12-4, the J gene TRBJ2-7; D might be TRBD1 or TRBD2, each matching 5 bases. Trimming shortened V by 8 bases and J by 4 bases, and 12 bases separated the two germline ends. CDR3 length: 12 amino acids. DNA for the CDR3: TGTGCCAGCGAGGGGCAAGAGTACGAGCAGTACTTC. Translation gives CASEGQEYEQYF.

This clonotype was observed a handful of times. The germline gene is not matched at one end of the junction; a read error may be the cause. The gene calls are TRBV5-1 and TRBJ1-2; TRBD1 agrees at 7 bases. Germline values: CDR1 SGHRS, CDR2 YFSETQ. This CDR3 contains 13 residues. CDR3 loop: CASSSRDSYGYTF. CDR3 DNA: TGTGCCAGCAGTTCCCGGGACAGCTATGGCTACACCTTC.

The chain has TRBV29-1 and TRBJ1-2; TRBD1 agrees at 9 bases. The germline V gene encodes CDR1 SQVTM and CDR2 ANQGSEA. The CDR3 totals 13 residues. V lost 5 bases, J lost 6 bases, and 7 bases stayed unmatched. The CDR3 DNA follows: TGCAGCGTTAACAGGGGGCTGGACGATGGCTACACCTTC. It codes for CSVNRGLDDGYTF. The full variable domain, its missing parts supplied by reference TRBV29-1 and TRBJ1-2, is SAVISQKPSRDICQRGTSLTIQCQVDSQVTMMFWYRQQPGQSLTLIATANQGSEATYESGFVIDKFPISRPNLTFSTLTVSNMSPEDSSIYLCSVNRGLDDGYTFGSGTRLTVV.

This clonotype has just a few counts. The J gene is TRBJ2-5, the V gene TRBV5-5; 7 nucleotides agree with TRBD1. Germline V gene data show CDR1 as SGHKS and CDR2 as YYEKEE (reference sequence). Unmatched junction bases numbered 9, after V lost 4 bases and J lost 3 bases. The CDR3 runs 15 residues. CDR3 DNA: TGTGCCAGCAGCGGACCCGGGACAGAGAAAGAGACCCAGTACTTC. This encodes CASSGPGTEKETQYF.

This chain connects TRBV20-1 to TRBJ2-7, with D possibly called TRBD1 or TRBD2 (6 bases each). Germline CDR1 and CDR2: DFQATT and SNEGSKA (reference sequence). V shed 3 bases and J shed 0 bases, with 15 bases lying between them. The CDR3 loop spans 15 amino acids. Here the CDR3 DNA reads TGCAGTGCTAGGCCGGGGGCGGGAAGCTCCTACGAGCAGTACTTC. This encodes CSARPGAGSSYEQYF.

This clonotype has just a few counts. This chain links TRBV5-6 with TRBJ2-7, with TRBD1 as a possible D gene (5 bases). The CDR3 loop spans 13 amino acids. Germline values: CDR1 SGHDT, CDR2 YYEEEE. V was cut by 4 bases and J by 2 bases, with 10 bases left in between. The CDR3 DNA is TGTGCCAGCAGCCGTCAGGACACCTACGAGCAGTACTTC. Translated, it gives CASSRQDTYEQYF.

This chain uses TRBV7-9 with TRBJ2-3; TRBD2 matches 10 bases. With 3 bases clipped from V and 2 bases from J, the junction kept 11 bases outside the gene matches. The CDR3 extends over 18 amino acids. Germline V CDR1 and CDR2: SEHNR, FQNEAQ (reference sequence). Here the CDR3 reads CASSFGTSDDSTTDTQYF. The CDR3 nucleotides read TGTGCCAGCAGCTTCGGGACTAGCGATGATTCCACCACAGATACGCAGTATTTT.